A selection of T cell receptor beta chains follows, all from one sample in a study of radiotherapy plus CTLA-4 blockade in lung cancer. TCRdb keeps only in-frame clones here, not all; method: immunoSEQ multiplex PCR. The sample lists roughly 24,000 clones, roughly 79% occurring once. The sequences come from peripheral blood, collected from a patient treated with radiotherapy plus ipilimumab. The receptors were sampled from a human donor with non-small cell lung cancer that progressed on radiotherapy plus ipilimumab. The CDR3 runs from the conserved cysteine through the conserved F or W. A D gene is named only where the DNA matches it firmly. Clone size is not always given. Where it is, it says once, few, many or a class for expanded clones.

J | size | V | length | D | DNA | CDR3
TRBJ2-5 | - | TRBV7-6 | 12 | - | TGTGCCAGCAGCTTGGGCAAGGAGACCCAGTACTTC | CASSLGKETQYF
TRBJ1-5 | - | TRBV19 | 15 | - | TGTGCCAGTAGTATGGCGTCCTATAGCAATCAGCCCCAGCATTTT | CASSMASYSNQPQHF
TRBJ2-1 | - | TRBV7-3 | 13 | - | TGTGCCAGCAGCTCCGGGGCCTACAATGAGCAGTTCTTC | CASSSGAYNEQFF
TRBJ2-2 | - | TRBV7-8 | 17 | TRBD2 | TGTGCCAGCAGCTTAGTAGCGGGGGGGCTGAGAAGCGGGGAGCTGTTTTTT | CASSLVAGGLRSGELFF
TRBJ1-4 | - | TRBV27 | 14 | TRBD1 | TGTGCCAGCAGACCCACAGGGGATAATGAAAAACTGTTTTTT | CASRPTGDNEKLFF
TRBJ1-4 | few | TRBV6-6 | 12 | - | TGTGCCAGCAGTTACACGGGTGAAAAACTGTTTTTT | CASSYTGEKLFF
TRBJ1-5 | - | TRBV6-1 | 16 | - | TGTGCCAGCAGTGACAGGACAAGGGGTAGCAATCAGCCCCAGCATTTT | CASSDRTRGSNQPQHF
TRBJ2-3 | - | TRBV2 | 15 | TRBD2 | TGTGCCAGCAGTGAAGAGCGGGGGGACACAGATACGCAGTATTTT | CASSEERGDTDTQYF
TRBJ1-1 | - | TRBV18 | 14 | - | TGTGCCAGCTCACCAAGGGTCGAGGCCACTGAAGCTTTCTTT | CASSPRVEATEAFF
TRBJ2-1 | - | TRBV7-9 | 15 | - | TGTGCCAGCAGCTCGACGATGGGACGGGACAATGAGCAGTTCTTC | CASSSTMGRDNEQFF
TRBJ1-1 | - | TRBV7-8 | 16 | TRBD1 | TGTGCCAGCAGCTTAGGTGGACAGGGGAGGAACACTGAAGCTTTCTTT | CASSLGGQGRNTEAFF
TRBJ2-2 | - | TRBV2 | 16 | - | TGTGCCAGCAGGGGAGAGGGACATACTAACACCGGGGAGCTGTTTTTT | CASRGEGHTNTGELFF
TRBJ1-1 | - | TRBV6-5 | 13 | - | TGTGCCAGTGCCCCTGGGGCGAACACTGAAGCTTTCTTT | CASAPGANTEAFF
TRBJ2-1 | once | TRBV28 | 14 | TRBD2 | TGTGCCAGCGCGACTAGCGGGTCCTACAATGAGCAGTTCTTC | CASATSGSYNEQFF
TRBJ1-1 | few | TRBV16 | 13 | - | TGTGCCAGCAGCCAATCCAAGGCACCAGAAGCTTTCTTT | CASSQSKAPEAFF
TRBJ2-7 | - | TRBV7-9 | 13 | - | TGTGCCAGCAGCCCCTCCAACAGGGACGAGCAGTACTTC | CASSPSNRDEQYF
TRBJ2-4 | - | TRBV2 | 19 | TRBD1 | TGTGCCAGCAGAGAAACGAAAGGGGGCGCGAGGGTAACCAAAAACATTCAGTACTTC | CASRETKGGARVTKNIQYF
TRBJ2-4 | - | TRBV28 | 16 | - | TGTGCCAGCAGTTTATTACAGGATGGAGCCAAAAACATTCAGTACTTC | CASSLLQDGAKNIQYF
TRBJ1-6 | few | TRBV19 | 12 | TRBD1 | TGTGCCAGTAGGACAGGGGCCTCACCCCTCCACTTT | CASRTGASPLHF
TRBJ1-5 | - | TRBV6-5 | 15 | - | TGTGCCAGCAGTCGGGTAGGATATAGCAATCAGCCCCAGCATTTT | CASSRVGYSNQPQHF
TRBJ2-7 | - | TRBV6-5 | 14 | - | TGTGCCAGCAGTTACTCGGACAGAGCCTACGAGCAGTACTTC | CASSYSDRAYEQYF
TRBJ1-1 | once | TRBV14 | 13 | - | TGTGCCAGCAGCCGTCTAATGAACACTGAAGCTTTCTTT | CASSRLMNTEAFF
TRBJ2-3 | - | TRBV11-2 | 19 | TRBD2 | TGTGCCAGCAGCTTAGTGGCCGGGGAACTAGCGGGAGTCACGGATACGCAGTATTTT | CASSLVAGELAGVTDTQYF
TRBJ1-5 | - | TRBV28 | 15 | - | TGTGCCAGCAGTTGGGGAGTGCGGCGATATCAGCCCCAGCATTTT | CASSWGVRRYQPQHF
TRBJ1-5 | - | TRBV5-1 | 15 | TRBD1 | TGCGCCAGCAGCTTGGGACAGGGGGAGAATCAGCCCCAGCATTTT | CASSLGQGENQPQHF
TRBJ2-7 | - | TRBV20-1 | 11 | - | TGCAGTGCTCCCCGGCGGGGCGAGCAGTACTTC | CSAPRRGEQYF
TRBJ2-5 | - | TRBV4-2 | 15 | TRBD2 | TGTGCCAGCAGCCAAGAGCGGGGGGGCCAAGAGACCCAGTACTTC | CASSQERGGQETQYF
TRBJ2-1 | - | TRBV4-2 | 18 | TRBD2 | TGTGCCAGCAGCCAAGTTGGAAGGGGACTAGCGGACAATAATGAGCAGTTCTTC | CASSQVGRGLADNNEQFF
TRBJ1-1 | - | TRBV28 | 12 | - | TGTGCCAGCACCCTGGGGACCACTGAAGCTTTCTTT | CASTLGTTEAFF
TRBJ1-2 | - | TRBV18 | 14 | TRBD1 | TGTGCCAGCTCACGGACAGGGCTACGGGATGGCTACACCTTC | CASSRTGLRDGYTF
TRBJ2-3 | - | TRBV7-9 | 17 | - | TGTGCCAGCAGCTCCCTTTTCACTAGCTCCCCCACAGATACGCAGTATTTT | CASSSLFTSSPTDTQYF
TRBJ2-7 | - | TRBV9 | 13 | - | TGTGCCAGCAGCGCGGACAACTCCTACGAGCAGTACTTC | CASSADNSYEQYF
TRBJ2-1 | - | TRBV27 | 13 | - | TGTGCCAGCAGCTACAACAGAGGGAATGAGCAGTTCTTC | CASSYNRGNEQFF
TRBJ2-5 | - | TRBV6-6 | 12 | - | TGTGCCAGCAGTTACGAAGAGGAGACCCAGTACTTC | CASSYEEETQYF
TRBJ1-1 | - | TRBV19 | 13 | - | TGTGCCAGTAATGGTGGAGGGTACACTGAAGCTTTCTTT | CASNGGGYTEAFF
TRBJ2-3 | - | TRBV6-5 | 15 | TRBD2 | TGTGCCAGCAGCCCGACTAGCGGGAGTGCAGATACGCAGTATTTT | CASSPTSGSADTQYF
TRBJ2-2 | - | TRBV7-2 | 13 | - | TGTGCCAGCAGCCCATTATACACCGGGGAGCTGTTTTTT | CASSPLYTGELFF
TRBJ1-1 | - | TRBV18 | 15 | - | TGTGCCAGCTCACTTACGGACGGATTGAACACTGAAGCTTTCTTT | CASSLTDGLNTEAFF
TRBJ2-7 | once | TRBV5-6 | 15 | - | TGTGCCAGCAGCTCCCTAGAGGGTATATGGGACGAGCAGTACTTC | CASSSLEGIWDEQYF
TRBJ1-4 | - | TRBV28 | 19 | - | TGTGCCAGCAGCTTCCCGGTTAGGGGGGCACTAGAAACTAATGAAAAACTGTTTTTT | CASSFPVRGALETNEKLFF